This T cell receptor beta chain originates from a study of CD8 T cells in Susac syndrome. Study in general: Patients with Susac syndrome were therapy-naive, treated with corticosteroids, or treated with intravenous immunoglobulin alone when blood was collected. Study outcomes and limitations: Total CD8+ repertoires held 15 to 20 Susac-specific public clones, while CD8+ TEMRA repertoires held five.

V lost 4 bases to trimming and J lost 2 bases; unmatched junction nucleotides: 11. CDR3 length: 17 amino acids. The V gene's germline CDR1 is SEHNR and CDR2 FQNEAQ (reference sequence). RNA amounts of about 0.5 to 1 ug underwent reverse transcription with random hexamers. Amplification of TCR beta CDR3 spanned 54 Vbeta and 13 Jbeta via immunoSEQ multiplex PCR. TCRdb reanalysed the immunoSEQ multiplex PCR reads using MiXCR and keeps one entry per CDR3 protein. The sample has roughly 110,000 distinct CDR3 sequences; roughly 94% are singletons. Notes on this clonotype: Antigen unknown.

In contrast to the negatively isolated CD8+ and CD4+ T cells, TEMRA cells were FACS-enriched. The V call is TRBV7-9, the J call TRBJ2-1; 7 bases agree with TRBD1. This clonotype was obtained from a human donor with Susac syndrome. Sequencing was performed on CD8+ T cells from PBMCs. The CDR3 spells CASSSRVEGAAYNEQFF. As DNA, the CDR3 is TGTGCCAGCAGCTCCCGGGTCGAGGGGGCAGCCTACAATGAGCAGTTCTTC.